The present T cell receptor beta chain was sequenced within a study of OX40 agonist ivuxolimab in advanced cancers. The germline V gene has CDR1 SGHAT and CDR2 FQNNGV. The CDR3 has 14 amino acids. With 7 bases removed from V and 0 bases from J, the gap between germline ends came to 13 bases. Measured with immunoSEQ multiplex PCR; TCRdb has only the in-frame clones, and not every one. The repertoire holds some 41,000 clones, around 84% seen once, with about 16% in the top ten. The specimen comprised CD4+ or CD8+ T cells sorted from blood, sampled in a trial of the OX40 agonist ivuxolimab. This clonotype was obtained from an adult with an advanced solid tumor such as melanoma, head and neck, liver or kidney cancer. This sequence joins TRBV11-2 and TRBJ2-7; D is possibly TRBD1 or TRBD2 (5 bases each). The CDR3 nucleotides are TGTGCCAGCACCATATGGGACCTCTCCTACGAGCAGTACTTC. Amino acids: CASTIWDLSYEQYF. The complete variable domain, with remaining parts taken from reference TRBV11-2 and TRBJ2-7, reads EAGVAQSPRYKIIEKRQSVAFWCNPISGHATLYWYQQILGQGPKLLIQFQNNGVVDDSQLPKDRFSAERLKGVDSTLKIQPAKLEDSAVYLCASTIWDLSYEQYFGPGTRLTVT.